Sequencing of this T cell receptor (beta chain) was carried out in a study of blood T cell repertoires in COVID-19 (dated by TCRdb to about 2020). Regarding the research as a whole: Samples covering the acute and convalescent phases of COVID-19 were provided by collaborators in the United States, Italy and Spain. The material from the prospective study consisted of cDNA or gDNA derived from T cells, B-cell-depleted T cells, or PBMCs. Subjects who had been exposed to COVID-19, were actively infected with it, or had recovered from it provided the deeply sampled blood TCRbeta repertoires that made up the dataset. A freely available public database, intended as a resource for researchers studying the immune response to SARS-CoV-2, is where the repertoires were released. The samples were drawn from two sources: the first 160 participants of the ongoing ImmuneRACE study, and 1,254 subjects contributed by 6 global collaborators. A de-identified subject ID, COVID-19 status, age in years and sex were almost always included in the sample metadata. Where HLA class I and class II types were available, the types were taken from metadata supplied by the sample provider, not from assay-based typing.

Each collaborating institution followed its own protocols to collect whole blood in K2EDTA tubes. For TCRbeta analysis, collaborators shipped samples as frozen whole blood, isolated PBMCs, or DNA extracted from either of those sample types. TCRbeta CDR3 regions were amplified from genomic DNA using the immunoSEQ Assay, a bias-controlled multiplex PCR. The authors' analysis ran thus. The number of nucleated cells in each sample was estimated from the amplification of reference gene primers within the assay. Sequence reads were collapsed and filtered to measure the absolute abundance of every unique TCRbeta CDR3 rearrangement. For each sample, productive Simpson clonality was calculated as the square root of Simpson's diversity index over productive rearrangements. Here the immuneACCESS table is served through TCRdb, limited to in-frame sequences with V and J called. Missing clones are a known gap in these copies; in checked studies unresolved V genes cover under half, and the rest lacks a known reason. From that table come the V and J calls and clone size; the DNA was used to work out D and trimming. This sample is represented by roughly 59,000 clones; around 80% of them were singletons. Clones ranked in the top ten supply around 6.3% of the sample.

With regard to this clone: What antigen it recognizes has not been identified. Per-nucleotide qualities are absent, and no much larger clonotype sits a single base away.

Paper-wide results and their limitations: Clinical and demographic metadata were provided uncurated, with the amount varying by source and participant.

CDR3 length: 20 amino acids, cysteine to phenylalanine. The only DNA kept is the CDR3, 60 bases in frame from the first base. Taken from the germline V gene, the CDR1 and CDR2 loops are SNHLY and FYNNEI. Trimming removed 6 bases from V and 10 bases from J; the gene matches leave 24 bases unexplained. The sequencing input was peripheral blood. The sequence came from a human donor in a cohort sampled during active COVID-19. The sequence joins TRBV2 to TRBJ2-1; TRBD2 aligns with 13 central bases. The DNA is as follows: TGTGCCAGCAGACGCCGCCTCGGAGGGACTAGCGGGGACCTCGGCTGGGAGCAGTTCTTC. The resulting protein is CASRRRLGGTSGDLGWEQFF.